The rows below give T cell receptor beta chains drawn from one sample of a study of Ad26.COV2.S vaccination and SARS-CoV-2 variants. Sequencing was performed with immunoSEQ multiplex PCR; in TCRdb, only in-frame clones are kept and a portion is missing. This table holds approximately 300,000 clones, 86% found once. This sample comprised peripheral blood, obtained in a trial of Ad26.COV2.S vaccine versus placebo. The receptors originated from a person aged 18-60 years who received the Ad26.COV2.S COVID-19 vaccine or a placebo. The CDR3 runs from the conserved cysteine through the conserved F or W. The D gene is left open where the match is weak. Only some rows state a clone size, as once, few, many or a class for expanded clones.

d_gene: -
abundance: -
v_gene: TRBV3-1/TRBV3-2
j_gene: TRBJ1-2
CDR3nt: TGTGCCAGCAGCCAGCAGAACTATGGCTACACCTTC
CDR3aa: CASSQQNYGYTF

d_gene: TRBD1
abundance: -
v_gene: TRBV7-9
j_gene: TRBJ1-5
CDR3nt: TGTGCCAGCAGCTTAGGGACAGGGGGCCGGGGCAATAGCAATCAGCCCCAGCATTTT
CDR3aa: CASSLGTGGRGNSNQPQHF

d_gene: -
abundance: -
v_gene: TRBV30
j_gene: TRBJ1-4
CDR3nt: TGTGCCTGGGCCCCGGGCCCCCAGGCGGGTGAAAAACTGTTTTTT
CDR3aa: CAWAPGPQAGEKLFF

d_gene: -
abundance: -
v_gene: TRBV6-2/TRBV6-3
j_gene: TRBJ1-5
CDR3nt: TGTGCCAGCAGTTACTCGGCAGGGAACCAGCCCCAGCATTTT
CDR3aa: CASSYSAGNQPQHF

d_gene: TRBD1
abundance: few
v_gene: TRBV25-1
j_gene: TRBJ2-2
CDR3nt: TGTGCCAGCAGTGATTGGGACAGGGACGTCCCCGGGGAGCTGTTTTTT
CDR3aa: CASSDWDRDVPGELFF

d_gene: -
abundance: -
v_gene: TRBV6-1
j_gene: TRBJ1-6
CDR3nt: TGTGCCAGCAGTGAAAGAGACAATTCACCCCTCCACTTT
CDR3aa: CASSERDNSPLHF

d_gene: -
abundance: -
v_gene: TRBV5-4
j_gene: TRBJ2-7
CDR3nt: TGTGCCAGCAGACTTTCGCGGGACAGTTCACCCTACGAGCAGTACTTC
CDR3aa: CASRLSRDSSPYEQYF

d_gene: TRBD1
abundance: -
v_gene: TRBV7-9
j_gene: TRBJ2-7
CDR3nt: TGTGCCAGCAGTCGAACGACAGGGTCACCCCACGAGCAGTACTTC
CDR3aa: CASSRTTGSPHEQYF

d_gene: TRBD1
abundance: -
v_gene: TRBV6-5
j_gene: TRBJ1-2
CDR3nt: TGTGCCAGCAGTTATTCACAGGGGGCAGGGGGCTACACCTTC
CDR3aa: CASSYSQGAGGYTF

d_gene: -
abundance: -
v_gene: TRBV6-2/TRBV6-3
j_gene: TRBJ2-3
CDR3nt: TGTGCCAGCAGTGGGGACTTCTTAGATACGCAGTATTTT
CDR3aa: CASSGDFLDTQYF

d_gene: TRBD1
abundance: -
v_gene: TRBV10-3
j_gene: TRBJ1-2
CDR3nt: TGTGCCATCAGTGAGTCCGGGACAGCCTATGGCTACACCTTC
CDR3aa: CAISESGTAYGYTF

d_gene: TRBD1
abundance: -
v_gene: TRBV7-2
j_gene: TRBJ1-3
CDR3nt: TGTGCCAGCAGCACTCCGACAGGGGCGGCCTCTGGAAACACCATATATTTT
CDR3aa: CASSTPTGAASGNTIYF

d_gene: TRBD1
abundance: -
v_gene: TRBV11-3
j_gene: TRBJ2-7
CDR3nt: TGTGCCAGCAGCCTCGGGGACAGGGCCGAGCAGTACTTC
CDR3aa: CASSLGDRAEQYF

d_gene: TRBD1
abundance: -
v_gene: TRBV5-5
j_gene: TRBJ1-5
CDR3nt: TGTGCCAGCAGCGTGGACCCCGGGACAGAGTATCAGCCCCAGCATTTT
CDR3aa: CASSVDPGTEYQPQHF

d_gene: TRBD2
abundance: -
v_gene: TRBV3-1/TRBV3-2
j_gene: TRBJ2-5
CDR3nt: TGTGCCACGAGACTAGCGGGGGGTGAGGGGACCCAGTACTTC
CDR3aa: CATRLAGGEGTQYF

d_gene: TRBD1
abundance: -
v_gene: TRBV5-4
j_gene: TRBJ2-7
CDR3nt: TGTGCCAGCAGCTCGGACAGGACGGAGCAGTACTTC
CDR3aa: CASSSDRTEQYF

d_gene: -
abundance: -
v_gene: TRBV6-1
j_gene: TRBJ1-4
CDR3nt: TGTGCCAGCAGTGAGGGGGCGAGGGGTGAAAAACTGTTTTTT
CDR3aa: CASSEGARGEKLFF

d_gene: -
abundance: -
v_gene: TRBV4-3
j_gene: TRBJ1-1
CDR3nt: TGCGCCAGCAGTTATACACCGAACACTGAAGCTTTCTTT
CDR3aa: CASSYTPNTEAFF

d_gene: TRBD2
abundance: once
v_gene: TRBV6-5
j_gene: TRBJ2-5
CDR3nt: TGTGCCAGCAGAACTAGCGGGGGGGTCGGAGAGACCCAGTACTTC
CDR3aa: CASRTSGGVGETQYF

d_gene: TRBD2
abundance: -
v_gene: TRBV5-1
j_gene: TRBJ2-2
CDR3nt: TGCGCCAGCAGGCGTGAGGTCGGACTAGGGTCGTTGGGGGAGCTGTTTTTT
CDR3aa: CASRREVGLGSLGELFF

d_gene: -
abundance: -
v_gene: TRBV7-2
j_gene: TRBJ1-6
CDR3nt: TGTGCCAGCAGCTCGAGGGAGAGCTCCTATAATTCACCCCTCCACTTT
CDR3aa: CASSSRESSYNSPLHF

d_gene: -
abundance: -
v_gene: TRBV30
j_gene: TRBJ1-1
CDR3nt: TGTGCCTGGAGTCACCCCGGTGGGGGCTCTAGGGGCACTGAAGCTTTCTTT
CDR3aa: CAWSHPGGGSRGTEAFF

d_gene: -
abundance: -
v_gene: TRBV30
j_gene: TRBJ2-7
CDR3nt: TGTGCCTGGAGTGTATCGCACTACGAGCAGTACTTC
CDR3aa: CAWSVSHYEQYF

d_gene: TRBD1
abundance: few
v_gene: TRBV5-1
j_gene: TRBJ2-7
CDR3nt: TGCGCCAGCAGCTTAGGGGGCAGCCCGTCCTCCTACGAGCAGTACTTC
CDR3aa: CASSLGGSPSSYEQYF

d_gene: -
abundance: -
v_gene: TRBV5-6
j_gene: TRBJ2-6
CDR3nt: TGTGCCAGCAGCTTAATTTCGGGGGCCAACGTCCTGACTTTC
CDR3aa: CASSLISGANVLTF

d_gene: -
abundance: -
v_gene: TRBV5-4
j_gene: TRBJ1-5
CDR3nt: TGTGCCAGCAGCTTGGGGAGGGGACGAGATCAGCCCCAGCATTTT
CDR3aa: CASSLGRGRDQPQHF

d_gene: -
abundance: once
v_gene: TRBV7-9
j_gene: TRBJ2-3
CDR3nt: TGTGCCAGCAGCTTAGCACAGACAGATACGCAGTATTTT
CDR3aa: CASSLAQTDTQYF

d_gene: -
abundance: -
v_gene: TRBV15
j_gene: TRBJ1-3
CDR3nt: TGTGCCACCAGCAGAGATGGCCCCCAATTCTCTGGAAACACCATATATTTT
CDR3aa: CATSRDGPQFSGNTIYF

d_gene: -
abundance: -
v_gene: TRBV30
j_gene: TRBJ2-3
CDR3nt: TGTGCCTGGAGTGGGGGGGGGCAGACAGATACGCAGTATTTT
CDR3aa: CAWSGGGQTDTQYF

d_gene: -
abundance: -
v_gene: TRBV5-6
j_gene: TRBJ1-1
CDR3nt: TGTGCCAGCAACAGATTAACAGGGACTGAAGCTTTCTTT
CDR3aa: CASNRLTGTEAFF

d_gene: TRBD2
abundance: -
v_gene: TRBV11-3
j_gene: TRBJ2-1
CDR3nt: TGTGCCAGCAGCGCCGGGACTAGAACAAACAATGAGCAGTTCTTC
CDR3aa: CASSAGTRTNNEQFF

d_gene: -
abundance: -
v_gene: TRBV6-2/TRBV6-3
j_gene: TRBJ1-2
CDR3nt: TGTGCCAGCAGTCCGGGACTGCTCTATGGCTACACCTTC
CDR3aa: CASSPGLLYGYTF